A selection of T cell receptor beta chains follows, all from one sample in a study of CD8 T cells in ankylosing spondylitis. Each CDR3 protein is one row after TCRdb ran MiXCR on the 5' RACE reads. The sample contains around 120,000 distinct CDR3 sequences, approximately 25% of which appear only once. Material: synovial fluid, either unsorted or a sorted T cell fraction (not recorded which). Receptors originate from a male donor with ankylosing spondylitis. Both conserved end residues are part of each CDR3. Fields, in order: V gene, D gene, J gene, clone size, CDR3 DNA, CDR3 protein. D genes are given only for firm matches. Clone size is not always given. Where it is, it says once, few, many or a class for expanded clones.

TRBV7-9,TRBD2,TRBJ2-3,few,TGTGCCAGCAGCCCGGGACAGACTAGCGGGAGCAGCGATACGCAGTATTTT,CASSPGQTSGSSDTQYF
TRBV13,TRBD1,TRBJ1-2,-,TGTGCCAGCAGCTTAGAAGGACAGGGGGTTGTCGGCTACACCTTC,CASSLEGQGVVGYTF
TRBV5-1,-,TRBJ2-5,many,TGCGCCAGCAGCGCTAAAGAGACCCAGTACTTC,CASSAKETQYF
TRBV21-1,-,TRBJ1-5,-,TGTGCCAGCAGCAATTGGAGAGACAGGACGGGCAATCAGCCCCAGCATTTT,CASSNWRDRTGNQPQHF
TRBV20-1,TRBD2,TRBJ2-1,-,TGCAGTGCCACTACTAGCGTTCGGTACAATGAGCAGTTCTTC,CSATTSVRYNEQFF
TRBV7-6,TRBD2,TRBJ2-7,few,TGTGCCAGCAGCTTAGTTCTAGCGGGGGACGAGCAGTACTTC,CASSLVLAGDEQYF
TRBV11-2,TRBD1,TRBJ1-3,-,TGTGCCAGCAGCTTAGTCCAGGGGGCGTTCGGAAACACCATATATTTT,CASSLVQGAFGNTIYF
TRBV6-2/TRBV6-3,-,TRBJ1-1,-,TGTGCCAGCAGTTACGGGGGCTCAGGGACTGAAGCTTTCTTT,CASSYGGSGTEAFF
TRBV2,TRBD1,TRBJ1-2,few,TGTGCCAGCAGCCCCGGACAGGGCGGAGGCTACACCTTC,CASSPGQGGGYTF
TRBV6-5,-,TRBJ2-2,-,TGTGCCAGCAGTTCCTCCGGGGGCTCCGGGGAGCTGTTTTTT,CASSSSGGSGELFF
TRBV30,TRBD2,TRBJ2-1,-,TGTGCCGGCACCACAGCGGGGGGTCACAATGAGCAGTTCTTC,CAGTTAGGHNEQFF
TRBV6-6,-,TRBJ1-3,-,TGTGCCAGCAGTTACTCGACGACGAACACCATATATTTT,CASSYSTTNTIYF
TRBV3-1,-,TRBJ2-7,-,TGTGCCAGCAGCAAGGGACTTGGCTACGAGCAGTACTTC,CASSKGLGYEQYF
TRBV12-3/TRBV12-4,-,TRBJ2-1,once,TGTGCCAGCAGGGTGGACTATTCCAGGCAGTTCTTC,CASRVDYSRQFF
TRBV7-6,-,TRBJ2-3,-,TGTGCCAGCAGTCCTCTGGGCACAGATACGCAGTATTTT,CASSPLGTDTQYF
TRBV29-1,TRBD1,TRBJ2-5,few,TGCAGCGTTGGAACAGGGGTAGAGACCCAGTACTTC,CSVGTGVETQYF
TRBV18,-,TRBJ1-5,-,TGTGCCAGCTCACCAAATGGGCCAGGGCACTATAGCAATCAGCCCCAGCATTTT,CASSPNGPGHYSNQPQHF